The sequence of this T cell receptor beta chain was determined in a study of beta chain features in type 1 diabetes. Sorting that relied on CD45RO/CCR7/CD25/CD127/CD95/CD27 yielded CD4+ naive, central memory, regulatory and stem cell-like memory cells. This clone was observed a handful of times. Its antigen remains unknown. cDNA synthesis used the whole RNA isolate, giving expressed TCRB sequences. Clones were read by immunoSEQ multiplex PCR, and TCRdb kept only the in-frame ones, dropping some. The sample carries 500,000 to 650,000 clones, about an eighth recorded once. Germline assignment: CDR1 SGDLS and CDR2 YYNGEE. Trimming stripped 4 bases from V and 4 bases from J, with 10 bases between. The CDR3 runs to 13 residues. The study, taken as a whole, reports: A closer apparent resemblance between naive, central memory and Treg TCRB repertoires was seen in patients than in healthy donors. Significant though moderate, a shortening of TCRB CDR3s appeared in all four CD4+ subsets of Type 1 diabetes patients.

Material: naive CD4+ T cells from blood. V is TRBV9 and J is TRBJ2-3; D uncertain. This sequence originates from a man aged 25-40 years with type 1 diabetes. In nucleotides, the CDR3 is TGTGCCAGCAGCCCCCAGGTCCCAGATACGCAGTATTTT. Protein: CASSPQVPDTQYF. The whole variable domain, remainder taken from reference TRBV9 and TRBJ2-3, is DSGVTQTPKHLITATGQRVTLRCSPRSGDLSVYWYQQSLDQGLQFLIQYYNGEERAKGNILERFSAQQFPDLHSELNLSSLELGDSALYFCASSPQVPDTQYFGPGTRLTVL.